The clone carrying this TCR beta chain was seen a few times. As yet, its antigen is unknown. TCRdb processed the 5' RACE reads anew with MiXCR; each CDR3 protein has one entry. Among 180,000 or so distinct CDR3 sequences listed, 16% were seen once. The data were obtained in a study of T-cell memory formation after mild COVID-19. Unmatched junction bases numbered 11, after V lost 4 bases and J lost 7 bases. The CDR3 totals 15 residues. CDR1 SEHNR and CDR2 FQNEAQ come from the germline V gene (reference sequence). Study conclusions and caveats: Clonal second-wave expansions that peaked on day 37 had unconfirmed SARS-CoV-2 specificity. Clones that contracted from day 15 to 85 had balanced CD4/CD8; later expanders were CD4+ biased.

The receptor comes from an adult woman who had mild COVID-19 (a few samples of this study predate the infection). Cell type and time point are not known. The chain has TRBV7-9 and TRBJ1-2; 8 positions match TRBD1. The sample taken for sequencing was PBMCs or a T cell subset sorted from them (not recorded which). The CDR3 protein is CASSWGETGAAGYTF. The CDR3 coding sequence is TGTGCCAGCAGCTGGGGGGAGACAGGGGCGGCTGGCTACACCTTC.